What follows are 17 T cell receptor beta chains derived from one specimen sequenced in a study of tumor-infiltrating lymphocytes in glioblastoma multiforme. Three nested ARM-PCR rounds with V-beta and C-beta primers built TCRB libraries. TCRdb recomputed calls from the multiplex PCR reads with MiXCR, one row per CDR3 protein. The sample carries around 10,000 distinct CDR3 sequences, around two thirds recorded once. The sample was brain tumor tissue. The receptors come from a male donor with glioblastoma.

This clonotype was counted a few times. V gene TRBV19 combines with J gene TRBJ1-1; 7 bases map to TRBD1. The CDR3 loop spans 14 amino acids. The trim removed 4 bases at V and 5 bases at J, leaving 7 bases unmatched. In germline, CDR1 is LNHDA, CDR2 SQIVND (reference sequence). The CDR3 sequence: CASSTEQGGTEAFF. Written as DNA, the CDR3 is TGTGCCAGTAGTACCGAGCAGGGGGGGACTGAAGCTTTCTTT.

The V gene is TRBV10-1, the J gene TRBJ2-5; 16 positions match TRBD2. This CDR3 has 17 residues. CDR1 and CDR2 from the germline V gene are WNHNN and SYGVQD (reference sequence). The ends lost 7 bases at V and 2 bases at J; junction bases unmatched: 7. This CDR3 is CASIPGLAGGRQETQYF. The CDR3 DNA sequence: TGCGCCAGCATTCCGGGACTAGCGGGAGGGAGGCAAGAGACCCAGTACTTC.

As concerns this clonotype: The junction does not match germline at one end; this may be a read error. The chain is built from TRBV28 and TRBJ1-1, with 7 nucleotides matching TRBD1. Germline CDR1 is MDHEN and CDR2 is SYDVKM. The CDR3 runs 18 residues. The CDR3 loop reads CDSKQFHGQGDADTEAFF. CDR3 bases: TGTGACAGCAAACAGTTTCATGGGCAGGGGGATGCGGACACTGAAGCTTTCTTT.

This clonotype was counted a single time. The chain recombines TRBV6-2 or TRBV6-3 with TRBJ2-1; maybe TRBD2 (5 bases). V was clipped by 2 bases and J by 11 bases, with 10 bases between them. Germline V gene lookup returns CDR1 MNHEY and CDR2 SVGEGT. This CDR3 has 12 residues. The DNA for the CDR3 is TGTGCCAGCAGTTACGAGAGGGTCCAGCAGTTCTTC. As protein: CASSYERVQQFF.

Turning to this clonotype: A read error may produce the germline difference seen at one junction end. This chain joins TRBV11-3 and TRBJ1-5, with TRBD1 identical over 9 bases. The CDR3 covers 19 residues. Germline V lookup: CDR1 SGHNT, CDR2 YENEEA. This chain's CDR3 is CASSLAPGQGRRLASAPAF. The CDR3 DNA reads TGTGCCAGCAGCTTAGCCCCGGGACAGGGACGTCGGTTAGCGTCAGCCCCAGCATTT.

This clonotype has a count of ten or more. The chain carries TRBV14 and TRBJ2-3; 10 bases match TRBD2. The ends lost 4 bases at V and 0 bases at J; junction bases unmatched: 7. CDR1 is SGHDN and CDR2 is FVKESK in the germline V gene. The CDR3 is made up of 17 amino acids. This CDR3 reads CASSPLAGGSSTDTQYF. In nucleotides, the CDR3 is TGTGCCAGCAGCCCTTTAGCGGGAGGCTCTAGCACAGATACGCAGTATTTT.

This clonotype is medium-sized. The chain links TRBV7-9 to TRBJ2-1; 13 nucleotides agree with TRBD2. After removal of 6 bases from V and 4 bases from J, the junction contained 9 bases not matched to a gene. CDR3 length: 17 amino acids. Germline V gene data show CDR1 as SEHNR and CDR2 as FQNEAQ (reference sequence). The CDR3, as DNA: TGTGCCAGCAGGTCGACTAGCGGGAGGACACTTTACAATGAGCAGTTCTTC. As protein: CASRSTSGRTLYNEQFF.

Worth noting for this clonotype: An end of the junction differs from the germline gene, which may be a read error. The chain carries TRBV11-2 and TRBJ2-1, with D possibly TRBD1 on 6 matching bases. The CDR3 extends over 13 amino acids. Germline V CDR1 and CDR2: SGHAT, FQNNGV. CDR3 nucleotide sequence: TGTGCCACCAGCAGCGTTAGGGGGAATGAGCAGTTCTTC. Protein: CATSSVRGNEQFF.

On this clonotype: The CDR3 carries no conserved terminal phenylalanine or tryptophan, so it likely arises from a read error. The rearrangement links TRBV6-6 to TRBJ2-3, with 8 bases matching TRBD1. There are 15 residues in the CDR3. Germline CDR1 MNHNY, CDR2 SVGAGI (reference sequence). CDR3 loop: CASSYLQGATDSQYL. The CDR3 coding sequence is TGTGCCAGCAGTTACCTTCAGGGGGCCACAGATTCGCAGTATTTG.

This clonotype qualifies as medium-sized. This chain joins TRBV6-2 or TRBV6-3 and TRBJ2-6, with D possibly matching TRBD1 (6 bases). CDR3 size: 16 residues. Trimming cost V 7 bases and J 0 bases, with 13 bases left between them. The germline V gene has CDR1 MNHEY and CDR2 SVGEGT. CDR3 nucleotides: TGTGCCAGCAATCCAGGGGCCGCCTCTGGGGCCAACGTCCTGACTTTC. Amino acid sequence: CASNPGAASGANVLTF.

The chain has TRBV27 and TRBJ2-7, with 7 nucleotides matching TRBD2. With 5 bases clipped from V and 3 bases from J, the junction kept 7 bases outside the gene matches. This CDR3 is 14 amino acids long. Germline CDR1 is MNHEY and CDR2 is SMNVEV (reference sequence). The CDR3 DNA follows: TGTGCCAGCAGTCCCGGGGCTAGCGGCTACGAGCAGTACTTC. Amino acid sequence: CASSPGASGYEQYF.

The V gene is TRBV4-3, the J gene TRBJ2-6; D is unresolved. The CDR3 is made up of 16 amino acids. With 1 base removed from V and 0 bases from J, the gap between germline ends came to 7 bases. CDR1 and CDR2 (germline): LGHNA, YSLEER. The CDR3 sequence: CASSQAAASGANVLTF. The CDR3 DNA follows: TGCGCCAGCAGCCAAGCTGCAGCCTCTGGGGCCAACGTCCTGACTTTC.

On this clonotype itself: The germline gene is not matched at one end of the junction; a read error may be the cause. J is TRBJ2-4 and V is TRBV20-1; 10 nucleotides agree with TRBD1. The CDR3 length is 19 residues. Germline CDR1 reads DFQATT; CDR2 reads SNEGSKA (reference sequence). CDR3 coding DNA: TGCACTGCTATAGACCCGGACAGGGGGATTCGGAAAGCTAAAAACATTCAGTACTTC. Translation gives CTAIDPDRGIRKAKNIQYF.

Comment on this clonotype: In this CDR3 the conserved last residue, phenylalanine or tryptophan, is missing, so a read error is likely. The V gene is TRBV4-2, the J gene TRBJ2-1; perhaps TRBD2 as D (5 bases). The CDR3 is 15 amino acids. Germline V gene sequence: CDR1 LGHNA, CDR2 YNFKEQ. V was clipped by 1 base and J by 7 bases, with 14 bases between them. The CDR3 sequence is CASSQVRTRENEQFS. The CDR3, as DNA: TGTGCCAGCAGCCAAGTCAGAACAAGGGAGAATGAGCAGTTCTCC.

The J gene is TRBJ2-3, the V gene TRBV5-4, with D hard to call. The V end was cut by 1 base, the J end by 2 bases, with 11 bases between. Germline V gives CDR1 SGHNT, CDR2 YYREEE (reference sequence). The CDR3 has 15 residues. CDR3 in amino acids: CASSLLNRNTDTQYF. DNA of the CDR3: TGTGCCAGCAGCTTGCTTAATAGGAACACAGATACGCAGTATTTT.

The J gene is TRBJ1-2, the V gene TRBV6-5; no reliable D call. CDR1 is MNHEY, CDR2 SVGAGI, per germline. V was clipped by 1 base and J by 0 bases, with 9 bases between them. This CDR3 has 15 amino acids. DNA for the CDR3: TGTGCCAGCAGTTACTTGCGGAGATCTAACTATGGCTACACCTTC. Encoded protein: CASSYLRRSNYGYTF.

As to this clonotype: Mismatch with germline at one junction end may stem from a read error. The V and J genes are TRBV12-3 or TRBV12-4 and TRBJ1-1; the D gene is possibly TRBD1 (6 bases). The CDR3 consists of 14 residues. CDR3 loop: CTSSLGTLDTEAFF. The DNA for the CDR3 is TGTACCAGCAGTTTAGGGACATTGGACACTGAAGCTTTCTTT.